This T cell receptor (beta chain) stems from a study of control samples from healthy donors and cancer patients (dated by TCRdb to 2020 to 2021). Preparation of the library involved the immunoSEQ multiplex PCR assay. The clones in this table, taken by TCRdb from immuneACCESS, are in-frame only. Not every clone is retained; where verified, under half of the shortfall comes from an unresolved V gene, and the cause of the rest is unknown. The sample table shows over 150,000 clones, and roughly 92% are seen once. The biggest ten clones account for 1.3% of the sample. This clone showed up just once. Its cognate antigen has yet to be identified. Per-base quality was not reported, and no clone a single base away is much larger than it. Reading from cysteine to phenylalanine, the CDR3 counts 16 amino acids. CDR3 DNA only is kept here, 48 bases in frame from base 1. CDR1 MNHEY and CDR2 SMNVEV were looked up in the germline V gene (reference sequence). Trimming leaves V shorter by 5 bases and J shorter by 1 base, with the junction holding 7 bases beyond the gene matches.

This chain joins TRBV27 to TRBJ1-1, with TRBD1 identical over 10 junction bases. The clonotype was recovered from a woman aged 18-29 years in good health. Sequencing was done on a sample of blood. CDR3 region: CASSAGQGRGNTEAFF. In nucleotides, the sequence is TGTGCCAGCAGTGCGGGACAGGGGAGGGGGAACACTGAAGCTTTCTTT.